A selection of T cell receptor beta chains follows, all from one sample in a study of glioma-infiltrating T cells after dendritic cell vaccination. TCRdb keeps only in-frame clones here, not all; method: immunoSEQ multiplex PCR. Of 98,000 or so clones listed, about 85% were seen once; the top ten hold about 5.5%. Sequencing used blood, obtained after dendritic cell vaccination. The receptors come from a human donor with glioblastoma. Both conserved end residues are part of each CDR3. A D gene is named only where the DNA matches it firmly. Clone size is given for some rows only: seen once, a few or many times, or a class if the clone is expanded.

d_gene,abundance,v_gene,j_gene,CDR3aa,CDR3nt
.,.,TRBV11-2,TRBJ2-7,CASSLSSDSAYEQYF,TGTGCCAGCAGCTTATCCTCGGACAGCGCCTACGAGCAGTACTTC
TRBD1,.,TRBV18,TRBJ1-2,CASSRTGANYGYTF,TGTGCCAGCTCACGGACAGGGGCTAACTATGGCTACACCTTC
.,.,TRBV19,TRBJ1-5,CASLKTGFSNQPQHF,TGTGCCAGCTTAAAGACAGGATTTAGCAATCAGCCCCAGCATTTT
.,.,TRBV9,TRBJ2-1,CASSVDGTYNEQFF,TGTGCCAGCAGCGTAGACGGGACCTACAATGAGCAGTTCTTC
.,.,TRBV4-2,TRBJ1-2,CASSQEGRGEQGYGYTF,TGTGCCAGCAGCCAAGAGGGCAGGGGAGAGCAGGGCTATGGCTACACCTTC
.,.,TRBV20-1,TRBJ2-7,CSARGLGEQYF,TGCAGTGCTAGAGGTCTAGGCGAGCAGTACTTC
TRBD1,.,TRBV4-1,TRBJ1-2,CASSQTGTGGVYYGYTF,TGCGCCAGCAGCCAAACCGGGACAGGGGGGGTGTACTATGGCTACACCTTC
.,.,TRBV2,TRBJ1-2,CASSPTANYGYTF,TGTGCCAGCAGTCCCACAGCTAACTATGGCTACACCTTC
TRBD2,.,TRBV6-1,TRBJ2-3,CASSLLAGEGDTQYF,TGTGCCAGCAGTTTACTAGCGGGAGAGGGAGATACGCAGTATTTT
.,many,TRBV28,TRBJ2-7,CASIDAGMFYEQYF,TGTGCCAGCATAGACGCAGGGATGTTCTACGAGCAGTACTTC
.,.,TRBV7-2,TRBJ1-2,CASSFTGSDRNPRGYTF,TGTGCCAGCAGCTTCACAGGGTCGGACAGAAATCCTCGGGGCTACACCTTC
TRBD1,few,TRBV5-4,TRBJ2-3,CASSSGTGMRTDTQYF,TGTGCCAGCAGCTCAGGGACAGGGATGAGGACAGATACGCAGTATTTT
TRBD2,.,TRBV28,TRBJ2-2,CASSLGLASGELFF,TGTGCCAGCAGTTTGGGACTAGCCAGCGGGGAGCTGTTTTTT
.,few,TRBV6-4,TRBJ1-4,CASNYRDLNEKLFF,TGTGCCAGCAATTATCGGGATTTGAATGAAAAACTGTTTTTT
TRBD1,.,TRBV2,TRBJ1-2,CASSEGQGYGYTF,TGTGCCAGCAGTGAAGGACAGGGCTATGGCTACACCTTC
.,.,TRBV5-1,TRBJ2-3,CASSLGTGTDTQYF,TGCGCCAGCAGCTTGGGTACAGGGACAGATACGCAGTATTTT
TRBD1,.,TRBV6-5,TRBJ1-2,CASGRGAHNYGYTF,TGTGCCTCGGGCAGGGGGGCTCACAACTATGGCTACACCTTC
TRBD2,.,TRBV6-5,TRBJ2-1,CASSYSGTSYNEQFF,TGTGCCAGCAGTTACAGCGGGACTTCCTACAATGAGCAGTTCTTC
.,.,TRBV19,TRBJ1-2,CASSITGGGYTF,TGTGCCAGTAGTATAACCGGCGGTGGCTACACCTTC
TRBD1,.,TRBV5-6,TRBJ1-2,CASRETGWDYGYTF,TGTGCCAGCAGGGAGACAGGGTGGGACTATGGCTACACCTTC
.,.,TRBV2,TRBJ2-1,CASSESQGSSYNEQFF,TGTGCCAGCAGTGAATCTCAGGGTTCTTCTTACAATGAGCAGTTCTTC
.,few,TRBV7-9,TRBJ1-1,CASSLPPGNTEAFF,TGTGCCAGCAGCTTACCTCCGGGGAACACTGAAGCTTTCTTT
TRBD2,.,TRBV7-6,TRBJ2-3,CASSSYRPGLAGSDTQYF,TGTGCCAGCAGTTCCTACCGTCCGGGACTAGCGGGGTCTGATACGCAGTATTTT
TRBD1,.,TRBV28,TRBJ2-7,CASRWDRGTYEQYF,TGTGCCAGCAGGTGGGACAGGGGGACCTACGAGCAGTACTTC
.,.,TRBV6-5,TRBJ1-1,CAGGKQLNTEAFF,TGTGCCGGGGGGAAACAGCTGAACACTGAAGCTTTCTTT
.,.,TRBV9,TRBJ1-1,CASSVDGGMNTEAFF,TGTGCCAGCAGCGTAGATGGAGGAATGAACACTGAAGCTTTCTTT
TRBD1,.,TRBV5-1,TRBJ1-6,CASSWGQSYNSPLHF,TGCGCCAGCAGCTGGGGACAGAGCTATAATTCACCCCTCCACTTT
TRBD1,.,TRBV19,TRBJ2-6,CASSPRDRGSGANVLTF,TGTGCCAGTAGTCCACGGGACAGGGGCTCTGGGGCCAACGTCCTGACTTTC
TRBD1,.,TRBV30,TRBJ2-3,CASGQGSFTDTQYF,TGTGCCTCGGGACAGGGCTCCTTCACAGATACGCAGTATTTT
.,many,TRBV6-1,TRBJ1-4,CASSVRTEKLFF,TGTGCCAGCAGTGTCCGCACGGAGAAACTGTTTTTT
TRBD1,.,TRBV5-1,TRBJ2-5,CASSLGDRGRETQYF,TGCGCCAGCAGCTTGGGGGACAGGGGCCGGGAGACCCAGTACTTC
TRBD2,.,TRBV30,TRBJ2-1,CAWGQAGIPAISYNEQFF,TGTGCCTGGGGACAAGCGGGAATCCCTGCGATCTCCTACAATGAGCAGTTCTTC
.,few,TRBV6-1,TRBJ1-3,CASRLGHFSGNTIYF,TGTGCCAGCAGACTGGGACATTTCTCTGGAAACACCATATATTTT
.,.,TRBV11-2,TRBJ1-5,CASSPVNQPQHF,TGTGCCAGCAGCCCGGTCAATCAGCCCCAGCATTTT
.,.,TRBV4-2,TRBJ2-1,CASSPEYAEGEQFF,TGTGCCAGCAGCCCAGAGTACGCCGAGGGTGAGCAGTTCTTC
TRBD2,.,TRBV6-6,TRBJ2-7,CASSPGLVEYRYF,TGTGCCAGCAGTCCCGGACTAGTTGAATATCGGTACTTC
.,.,TRBV10-3,TRBJ1-5,CAISTSARNPQHF,TGTGCCATCAGTACGTCAGCCAGGAATCCCCAGCATTTT
.,.,TRBV28,TRBJ2-7,CASSLAGYEQYF,TGTGCCAGCAGTTTAGCCGGGTACGAGCAGTACTTC
TRBD2,.,TRBV2,TRBJ2-5,CASSEGSGAGVQETQYF,TGTGCCAGCAGTGAGGGGTCTGGGGCGGGAGTCCAAGAGACCCAGTACTTC
.,.,TRBV7-3,TRBJ2-3,CASSLSPMGVAASTDTQYF,TGTGCCAGCAGCTTAAGCCCCATGGGGGTAGCGGCGAGCACAGATACGCAGTATTTT
.,.,TRBV18,TRBJ1-5,CASSSGIDSNQPQHF,TGTGCCAGCTCGTCCGGGATAGATAGCAATCAGCCCCAGCATTTT
.,.,TRBV5-1,TRBJ2-1,CASRWDTYNEQFF,TGCGCCAGCAGGTGGGACACCTACAATGAGCAGTTCTTC
TRBD1,.,TRBV30,TRBJ2-2,CAWSQGAGELFF,TGTGCCTGGAGTCAGGGGGCCGGGGAGCTGTTTTTT
.,.,TRBV7-8,TRBJ1-1,CASSTQIMNTEAFF,TGTGCCAGCAGCACACAGATTATGAACACTGAAGCTTTCTTT
.,.,TRBV7-9,TRBJ1-2,CASSLGAFYGYTF,TGTGCCAGCAGCTTAGGGGCTTTCTATGGCTACACCTTC
TRBD2,.,TRBV7-2,TRBJ2-5,CASSYPRTSGGAETQYF,TGTGCCAGCAGCTACCCGCGGACTAGCGGGGGGGCAGAGACCCAGTACTTC
TRBD1,.,TRBV5-4,TRBJ2-1,CASSSRTGLNEQFF,TGTGCCAGCAGCTCGCGGACAGGCCTCAATGAGCAGTTCTTC
.,.,TRBV15,TRBJ1-3,CATSRATTGGNTIYF,TGTGCCACCAGCAGAGCCACAACAGGTGGAAACACCATATATTTT
.,.,TRBV27,TRBJ2-7,CASSEVYRGEQYF,TGTGCCAGCAGTGAAGTATACCGGGGGGAGCAGTACTTC
.,few,TRBV19,TRBJ1-5,CASSIYNQPQHF,TGTGCCAGTAGTATCTACAATCAGCCCCAGCATTTT
.,.,TRBV28,TRBJ1-3,CASSPRGYWGNTIYF,TGTGCCAGCAGTCCCCGGGGATATTGGGGAAACACCATATATTTT
.,.,TRBV19,TRBJ1-2,CASRSLFWGLNGYTF,TGTGCCAGTAGATCTCTTTTTTGGGGGCTGAATGGCTACACCTTC